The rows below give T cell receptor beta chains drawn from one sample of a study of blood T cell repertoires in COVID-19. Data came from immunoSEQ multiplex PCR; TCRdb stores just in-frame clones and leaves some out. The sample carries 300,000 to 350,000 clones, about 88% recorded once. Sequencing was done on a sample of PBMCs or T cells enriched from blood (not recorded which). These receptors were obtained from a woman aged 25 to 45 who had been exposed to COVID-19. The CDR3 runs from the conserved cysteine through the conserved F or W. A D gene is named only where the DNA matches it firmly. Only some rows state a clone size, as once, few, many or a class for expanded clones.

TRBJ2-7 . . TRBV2 TGTGCCAGCTTGGGCCCGTCCTACGAGCAGTACTTC CASLGPSYEQYF
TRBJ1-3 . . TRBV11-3 TGTGCCAGCAGCGCACGAGTAGCCTCTGGAAACACCATATATTTT CASSARVASGNTIYF
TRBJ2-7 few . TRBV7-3 TGTGCCAGCAGCCCCCGCTACGAGCAGTACTTC CASSPRYEQYF
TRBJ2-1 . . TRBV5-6 TGTGCCAGCAGCCGCCCCGGGACTCCTATCAATGAGCAGTTCTTC CASSRPGTPINEQFF
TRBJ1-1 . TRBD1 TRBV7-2 TGTGCCAGCACCAGGGACAGGCGGCAGACTGAAGCTTTCTTT CASTRDRRQTEAFF
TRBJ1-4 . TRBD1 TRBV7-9 TGTGCCAGCAGCCCGGGACAGGGGGGTCCAACTAATGAAAAACTGTTTTTT CASSPGQGGPTNEKLFF
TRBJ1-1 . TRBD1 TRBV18 TGTGCCAGCTCACCCGGACAGGGTTGGGCCACTGAAGCTTTCTTT CASSPGQGWATEAFF
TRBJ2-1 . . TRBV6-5 TGTGCCAGCATGTTGCGGGCCTTTTCCTACAATGAGCAGTTCTTC CASMLRAFSYNEQFF
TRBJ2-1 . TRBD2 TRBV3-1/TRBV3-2 TGTGCCAGCAGTGGGACTAGCATGAATGAGCAGTTCTTC CASSGTSMNEQFF
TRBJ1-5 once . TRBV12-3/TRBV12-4 TGTGCCAGCAGTTTCGGTGGTCAGCCCCAGCATTTT CASSFGGQPQHF
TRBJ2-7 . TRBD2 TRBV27 TGTGCCAGCAGTTTAGGGGGACTAGGTCGCCAGAGACCTACCTACGAGCAGTACTTC CASSLGGLGRQRPTYEQYF
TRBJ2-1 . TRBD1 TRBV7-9 TGTGCCAGCAGCTTAGAAAGACGACAGGGGGTGGGGAATGAGCAGTTCTTC CASSLERRQGVGNEQFF
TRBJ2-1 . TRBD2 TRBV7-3 TGTGCCAGCAGCTCACAGGGGACTAGCGGGGCCAATGAGCAGTTCTTC CASSSQGTSGANEQFF